This T cell receptor (beta chain) was recovered during a study of blood T cell repertoires in COVID-19. Ages ranged from roughly 18 to 100 years, with residence in more than 20 US areas. Exposed volunteers were people who met a COVID-19 case within 2 weeks before study entry. CDR3 length: 19 residues. The germline gives CDR1 MNHEY, CDR2 SMNVEV (reference sequence). V lost 4 bases to trimming and J lost 0 bases; unmatched junction nucleotides: 12. Using immunoSEQ multiplex PCR, the repertoire was profiled, and TCRdb retains in-frame clones only, with some absent. The sample lists 130,000 to 150,000 clones, about 83% occurring once.

The V gene is TRBV27, the J gene TRBJ1-6; TRBD1 aligns across 7 bases. Sequencing was done on a sample of PBMCs or T cells enriched from blood (not recorded which). The receptor was derived from a woman aged 45-60 years who had been exposed to COVID-19. The CDR3 is CASSSRILTGSSYNSPLHF. The DNA of the CDR3 is TGTGCCAGCAGTTCCCGAATCCTGACAGGGAGCTCCTATAATTCACCCCTCCACTTT.